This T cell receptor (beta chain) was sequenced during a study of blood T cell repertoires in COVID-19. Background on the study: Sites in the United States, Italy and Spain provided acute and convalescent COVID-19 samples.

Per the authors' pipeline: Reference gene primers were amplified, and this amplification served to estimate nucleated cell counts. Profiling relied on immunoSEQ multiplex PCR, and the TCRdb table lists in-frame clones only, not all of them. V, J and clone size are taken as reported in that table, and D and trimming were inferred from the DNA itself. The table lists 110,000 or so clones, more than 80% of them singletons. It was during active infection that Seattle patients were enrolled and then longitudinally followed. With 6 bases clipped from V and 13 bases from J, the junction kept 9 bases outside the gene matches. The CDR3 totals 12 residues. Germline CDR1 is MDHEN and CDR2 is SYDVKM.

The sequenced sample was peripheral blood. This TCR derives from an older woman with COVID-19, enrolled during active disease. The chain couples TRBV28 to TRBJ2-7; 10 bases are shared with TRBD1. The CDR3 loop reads CASSSGTGDSYF. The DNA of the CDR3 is TGTGCCAGCAGCTCCGGGACAGGGGACTCCTACTTC.